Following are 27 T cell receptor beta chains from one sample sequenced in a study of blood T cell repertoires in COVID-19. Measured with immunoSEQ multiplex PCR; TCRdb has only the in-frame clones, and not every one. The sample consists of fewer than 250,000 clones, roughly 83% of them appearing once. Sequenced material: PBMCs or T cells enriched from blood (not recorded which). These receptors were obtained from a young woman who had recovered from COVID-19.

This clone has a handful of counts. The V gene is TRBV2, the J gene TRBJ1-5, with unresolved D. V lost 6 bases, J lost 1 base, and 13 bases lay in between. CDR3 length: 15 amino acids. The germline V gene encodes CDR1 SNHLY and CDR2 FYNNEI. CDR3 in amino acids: CASRPGSLSNQPQHF. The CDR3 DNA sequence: TGTGCCAGCAGACCGGGATCTTTGAGCAATCAGCCCCAGCATTTT.

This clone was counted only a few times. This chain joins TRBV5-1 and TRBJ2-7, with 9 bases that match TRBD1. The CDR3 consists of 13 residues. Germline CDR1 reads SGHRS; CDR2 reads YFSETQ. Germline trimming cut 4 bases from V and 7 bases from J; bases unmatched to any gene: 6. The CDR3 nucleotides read TGCGCCAGCAGCGGGACAGGGACTGGTGAGCAGTACGTC. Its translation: CASSGTGTGEQYV.

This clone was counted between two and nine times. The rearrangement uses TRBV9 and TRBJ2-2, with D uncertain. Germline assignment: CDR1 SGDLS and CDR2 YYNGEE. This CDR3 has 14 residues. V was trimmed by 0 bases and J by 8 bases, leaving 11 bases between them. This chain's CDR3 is CASSVGGVSGELFF. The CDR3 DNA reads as TGTGCCAGCAGCGTAGGCGGCGTCTCGGGGGAGCTGTTTTTT.

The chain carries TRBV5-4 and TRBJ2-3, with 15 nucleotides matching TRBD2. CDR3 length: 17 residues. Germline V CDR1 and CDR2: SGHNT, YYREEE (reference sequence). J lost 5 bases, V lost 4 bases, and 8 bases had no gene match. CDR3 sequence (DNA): TGTGCCAGCAGCCGCGGACTAGCGGGAGGGGGAGGAGATACGCAGTATTTT. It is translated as CASSRGLAGGGGDTQYF.

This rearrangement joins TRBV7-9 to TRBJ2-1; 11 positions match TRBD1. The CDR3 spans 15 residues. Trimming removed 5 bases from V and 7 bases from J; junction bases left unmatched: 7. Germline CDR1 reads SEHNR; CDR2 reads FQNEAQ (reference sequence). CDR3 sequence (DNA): TGTGCCAGCAGCCGGGGACAGGGGGTCTATAATGAGCAGTTCTTC. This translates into CASSRGQGVYNEQFF.

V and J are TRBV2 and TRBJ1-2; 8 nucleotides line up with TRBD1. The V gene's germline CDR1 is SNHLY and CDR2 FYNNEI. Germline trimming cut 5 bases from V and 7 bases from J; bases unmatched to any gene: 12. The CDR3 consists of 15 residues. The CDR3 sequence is CASSPGGRLLAGYTF. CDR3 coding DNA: TGTGCCAGCAGTCCAGGGGGCAGGCTTCTAGCTGGCTACACCTTC. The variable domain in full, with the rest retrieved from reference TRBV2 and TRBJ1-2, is EPEVTQTPSHQVTQMGQEVILRCVPISNHLYFYWYRQILGQKVEFLVSFYNNEISEKSEIFDDQFSVERPDGSNFTLKIRSTKLEDSAMYFCASSPGGRLLAGYTFGSGTRLTVV.

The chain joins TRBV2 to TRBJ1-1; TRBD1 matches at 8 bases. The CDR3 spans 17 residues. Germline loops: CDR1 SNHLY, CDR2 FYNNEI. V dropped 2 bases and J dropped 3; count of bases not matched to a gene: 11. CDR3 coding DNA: TGTGCCAGCAGTGAAACATGGACAGGGTTGGAGGACACTGAAGCTTTCTTT. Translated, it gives CASSETWTGLEDTEAFF.

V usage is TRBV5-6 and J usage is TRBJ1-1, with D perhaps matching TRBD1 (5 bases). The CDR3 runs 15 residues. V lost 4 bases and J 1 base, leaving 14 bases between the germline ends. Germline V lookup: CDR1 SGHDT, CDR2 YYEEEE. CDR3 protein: CASSLIGGANTEAFF. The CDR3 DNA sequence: TGTGCCAGCAGCCTCATCGGGGGAGCGAACACTGAAGCTTTCTTT. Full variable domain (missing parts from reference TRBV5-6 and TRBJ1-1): DAGVTQSPTHLIKTRGQQVTLRCSPKSGHDTVSWYQQALGQGPQFIFQYYEEEERQRGNFPDRFSGHQFPNYSSELNVNALLLGDSALYLCASSLIGGANTEAFFGQGTRLTVV.

The DNA for the CDR3 is TGTGCCAGCAGTTCCCCACGGACAGGGGGCTCTTACACCGGGGAGCTGTTTTTT. It codes for CASSSPRTGGSYTGELFF. The chain employs TRBV28 and TRBJ2-2; 11 nucleotides align to TRBD1. Germline CDR1 MDHEN, CDR2 SYDVKM. This CDR3 comprises 18 residues. Unmatched junction bases numbered 10, after V lost 4 bases and J lost 3 bases.

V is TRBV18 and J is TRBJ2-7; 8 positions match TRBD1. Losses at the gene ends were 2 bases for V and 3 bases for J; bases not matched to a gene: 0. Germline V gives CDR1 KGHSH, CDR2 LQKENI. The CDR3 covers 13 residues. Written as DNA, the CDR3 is TGTGCCAGCTCACCAACAGGGGGCTACGAGCAGTACGTC. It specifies CASSPTGGYEQYV.

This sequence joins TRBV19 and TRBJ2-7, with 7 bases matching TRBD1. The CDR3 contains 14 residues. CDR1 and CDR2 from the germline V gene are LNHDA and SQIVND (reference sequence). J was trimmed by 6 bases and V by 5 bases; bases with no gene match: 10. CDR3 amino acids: CASSLSQGPLEQYF. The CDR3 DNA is TGTGCCAGTAGTCTATCACAGGGGCCCCTCGAGCAGTACTTC. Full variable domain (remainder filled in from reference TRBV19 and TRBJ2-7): DGGITQSPKYLFRKEGQNVTLSCEQNLNHDAMYWYRQDPGQGLRLIYYSQIVNDFQKGDIAEGYSVSREKKESFPLTVTSAQKNPTAFYLCASSLSQGPLEQYFGPGTRLTVT.

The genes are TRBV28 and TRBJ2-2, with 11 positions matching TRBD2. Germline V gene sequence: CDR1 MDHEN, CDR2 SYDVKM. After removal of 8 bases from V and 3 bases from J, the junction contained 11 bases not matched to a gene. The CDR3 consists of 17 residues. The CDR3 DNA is TGTGCCAGCCTGGGACTAGCGGCTAAGCCACACACCGGGGAGCTGTTTTTT. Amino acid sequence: CASLGLAAKPHTGELFF.

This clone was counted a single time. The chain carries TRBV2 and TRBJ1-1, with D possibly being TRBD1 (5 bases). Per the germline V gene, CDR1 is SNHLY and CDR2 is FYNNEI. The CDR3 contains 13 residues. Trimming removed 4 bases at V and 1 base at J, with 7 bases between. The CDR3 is CASSGDWNTEAFF. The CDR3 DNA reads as TGTGCCAGCAGTGGGGACTGGAACACTGAAGCTTTCTTT.

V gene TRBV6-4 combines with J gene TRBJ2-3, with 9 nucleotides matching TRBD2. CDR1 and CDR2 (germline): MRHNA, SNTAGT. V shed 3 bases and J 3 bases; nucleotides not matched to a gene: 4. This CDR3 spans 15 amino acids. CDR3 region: CASSESSGVTDTQYF. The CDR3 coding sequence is TGTGCCAGCAGTGAATCTAGCGGGGTAACAGATACGCAGTATTTT.

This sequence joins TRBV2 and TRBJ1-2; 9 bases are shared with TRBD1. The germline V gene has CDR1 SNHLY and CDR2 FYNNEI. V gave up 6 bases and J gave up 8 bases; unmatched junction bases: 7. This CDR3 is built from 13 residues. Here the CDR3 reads CASRLQGAGGYTF. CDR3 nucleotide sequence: TGTGCCAGCAGGCTACAGGGGGCTGGCGGCTACACCTTC.

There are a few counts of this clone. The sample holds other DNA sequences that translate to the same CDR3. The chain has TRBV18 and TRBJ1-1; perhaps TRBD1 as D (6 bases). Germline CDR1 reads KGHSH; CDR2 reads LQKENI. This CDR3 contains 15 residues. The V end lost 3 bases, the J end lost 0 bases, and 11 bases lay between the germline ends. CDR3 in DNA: TGTGCCAGCTCACCCTTGGACAGCCTGAACACTGAAGCTTTCTTT. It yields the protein CASSPLDSLNTEAFF.

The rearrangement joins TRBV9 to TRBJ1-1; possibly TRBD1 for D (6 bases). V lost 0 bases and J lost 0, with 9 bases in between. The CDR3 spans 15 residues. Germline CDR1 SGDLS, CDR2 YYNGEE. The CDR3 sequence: CASSVDRVMNTEAFF. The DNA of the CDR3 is TGTGCCAGCAGCGTAGACAGGGTAATGAACACTGAAGCTTTCTTT.

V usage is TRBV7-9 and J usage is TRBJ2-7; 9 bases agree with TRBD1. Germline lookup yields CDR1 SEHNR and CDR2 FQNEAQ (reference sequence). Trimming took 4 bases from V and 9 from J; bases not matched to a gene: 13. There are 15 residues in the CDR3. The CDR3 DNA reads TGTGCCAGCAGCTCCGAGACCACAGGGGGCGTTTCGCAGTACGTC. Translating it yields CASSSETTGGVSQYV.

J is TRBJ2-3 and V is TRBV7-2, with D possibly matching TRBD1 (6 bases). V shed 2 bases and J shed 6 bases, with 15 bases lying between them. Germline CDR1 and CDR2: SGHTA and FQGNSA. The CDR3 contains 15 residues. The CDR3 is CASSLSGARLDTQYF. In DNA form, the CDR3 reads TGTGCCAGCAGCTTATCAGGGGCGAGGTTGGATACGCAGTATTTT.

CDR3 nucleotides: TGTGCCAGCAGTTTAACAGGGGTGGGCTATGGCTACACCTTC. Translated, it gives CASSLTGVGYGYTF. V usage is TRBV28 and J usage is TRBJ1-2, with 7 bases fitting TRBD1. Per germline, CDR1 MDHEN and CDR2 SYDVKM. The CDR3 spans 14 residues. V shed 2 bases and J 4 bases; nucleotides not matched to a gene: 4.

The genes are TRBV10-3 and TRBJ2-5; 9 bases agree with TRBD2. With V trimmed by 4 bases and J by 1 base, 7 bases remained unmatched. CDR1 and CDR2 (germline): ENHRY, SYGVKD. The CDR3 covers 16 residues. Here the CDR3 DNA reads TGTGCCATCAGTGCAGCGGGGGGCGCATCCCAAGAGACCCAGTACTTC. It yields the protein CAISAAGGASQETQYF.

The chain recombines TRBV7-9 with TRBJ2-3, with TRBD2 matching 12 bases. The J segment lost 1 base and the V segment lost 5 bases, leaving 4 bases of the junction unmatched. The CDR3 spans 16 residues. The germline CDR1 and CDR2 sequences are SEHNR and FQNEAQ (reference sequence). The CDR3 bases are TGTGCCAGCAGCGTAACTAGCGGGGGGCGCACAGATACGCAGTATTTT. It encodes CASSVTSGGRTDTQYF.

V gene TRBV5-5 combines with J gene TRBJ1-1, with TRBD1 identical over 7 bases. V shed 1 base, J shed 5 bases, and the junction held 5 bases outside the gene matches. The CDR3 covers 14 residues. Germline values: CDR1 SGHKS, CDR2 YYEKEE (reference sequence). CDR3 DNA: TGTGCCAGCAGCTTGAATTACAGGGGAACTGAAGCTTTCTTT. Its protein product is CASSLNYRGTEAFF.

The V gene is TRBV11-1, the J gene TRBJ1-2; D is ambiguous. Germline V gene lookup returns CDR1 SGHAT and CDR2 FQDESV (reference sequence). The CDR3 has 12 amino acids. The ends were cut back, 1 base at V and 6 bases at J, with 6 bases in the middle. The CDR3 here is CASSLEGDGYTF. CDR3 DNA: TGTGCCAGCAGCTTAGAAGGAGATGGCTACACCTTC.

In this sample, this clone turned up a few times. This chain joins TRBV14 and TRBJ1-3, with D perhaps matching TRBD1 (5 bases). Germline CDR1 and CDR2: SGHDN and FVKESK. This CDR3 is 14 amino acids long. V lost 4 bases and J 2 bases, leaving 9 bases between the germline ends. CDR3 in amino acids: CASSLGGPGNTIYF. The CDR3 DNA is TGTGCCAGCAGCCTGGGGGGACCTGGAAACACCATATATTTT.

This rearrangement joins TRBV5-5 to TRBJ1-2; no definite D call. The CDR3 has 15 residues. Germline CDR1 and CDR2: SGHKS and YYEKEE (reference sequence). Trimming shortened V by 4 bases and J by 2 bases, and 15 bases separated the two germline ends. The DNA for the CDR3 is TGTGCCAGCAGCCTAGCACACCAACGGAACTATGGCTACACCTTC. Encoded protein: CASSLAHQRNYGYTF.

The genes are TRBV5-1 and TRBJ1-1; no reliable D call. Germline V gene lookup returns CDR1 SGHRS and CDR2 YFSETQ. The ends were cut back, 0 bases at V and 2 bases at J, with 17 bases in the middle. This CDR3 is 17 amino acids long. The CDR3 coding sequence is TGCGCCAGCAGCTTGGGATATGGTCCTGGGCATAACACTGAAGCTTTCTTT. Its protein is CASSLGYGPGHNTEAFF.